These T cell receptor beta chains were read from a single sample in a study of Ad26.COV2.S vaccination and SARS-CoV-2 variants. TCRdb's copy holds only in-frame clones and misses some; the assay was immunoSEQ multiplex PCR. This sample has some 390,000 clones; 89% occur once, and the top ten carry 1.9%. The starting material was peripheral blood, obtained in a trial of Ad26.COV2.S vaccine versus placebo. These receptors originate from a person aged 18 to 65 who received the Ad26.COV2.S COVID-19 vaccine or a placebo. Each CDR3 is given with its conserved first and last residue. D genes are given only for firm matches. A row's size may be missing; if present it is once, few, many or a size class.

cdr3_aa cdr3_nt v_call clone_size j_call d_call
CASSTRTGLGYTF TGTGCCAGCAGCACTAGGACAGGGCTCGGCTACACCTTC TRBV14 . TRBJ1-2 TRBD1
CATSPRTSGTGELFF TGTGCCACCAGCCCCCGGACTAGCGGCACCGGGGAGCTGTTTTTT TRBV15 . TRBJ2-2 TRBD2
CASRGRQGTYEQYF TGTGCCAGCAGAGGGCGACAGGGCACCTACGAGCAGTACTTC TRBV28 . TRBJ2-7 TRBD1
CASGFGPQHF TGTGCCAGCGGCTTTGGGCCCCAGCATTTT TRBV28 . TRBJ1-5 .
CASTNTGELFF TGTGCCAGCACTAACACCGGGGAGCTGTTTTTT TRBV9 . TRBJ2-2 .
CSVLGLALEDEQFF TGCAGCGTTCTCGGACTAGCCCTTGAGGATGAGCAGTTCTTC TRBV29-1 once TRBJ2-1 TRBD2
CASGLAGGTGELFF TGTGCCAGCGGCTTAGCGGGAGGCACCGGGGAGCTGTTTTTT TRBV27 . TRBJ2-2 TRBD2
CASSSPTRTSGRGRYEQYF TGTGCCAGCAGCTCTCCCACGCGGACTAGCGGGAGAGGTCGGTACGAGCAGTACTTC TRBV5-6 . TRBJ2-7 TRBD2
CASSIRNIKGFGETQYF TGTGCCAGTAGTATACGAAACATAAAGGGGTTTGGTGAGACCCAGTACTTC TRBV19 . TRBJ2-5 .
CASSLGRTTNYGYTF TGTGCCAGCAGCTTGGGACGGACCACTAACTATGGCTACACCTTC TRBV7-9 . TRBJ1-2 .
CASSVDGRAYNEQFF TGTGCCAGCAGCGTAGACGGGAGAGCCTACAATGAGCAGTTCTTC TRBV9 . TRBJ2-1 .
CASSLKGLEFGHQKNEQFF TGTGCCAGCAGTTTAAAGGGACTAGAATTCGGGCATCAAAAGAATGAGCAGTTCTTC TRBV7-3 . TRBJ2-1 TRBD2
CASGLYLGGATDTQYF TGTGCTAGTGGTTTATACTTAGGGGGCGCAACAGATACGCAGTATTTT TRBV12-5 . TRBJ2-3 TRBD1
CASSPSGSSNEQYF TGTGCCAGCTCACCCAGCGGGAGTAGTAACGAGCAGTACTTC TRBV18 . TRBJ2-7 TRBD2